The 2 T cell receptor beta chains given below trace back to one sample, sequenced in a study of cytotoxic CD8 clonotypes in ibrutinib-treated CLL. Assay used: immunoSEQ multiplex PCR; TCRdb lists only in-frame clones, some missing. The profile covers fewer than 400,000 clones, with under 70% appearing a single time and roughly 6.7% taken by the ten largest. Material: PBMCs, obtained after 36 months of ibrutinib treatment. The receptors were sampled from a human donor with chronic lymphocytic leukemia.

This clone has only a few counts. One end of the junction varies from germline; a read error may be responsible. This chain joins TRBV5-1 and TRBJ2-1; either TRBD1 or TRBD2 may fit D (5 bases each). The CDR3 extends over 11 amino acids. The V gene's germline CDR1 is SGHRS and CDR2 YFSETQ. Here the CDR3 reads CASSFDRDPVF. In DNA, the CDR3 is TGCGCCAGCAGCTTCGACCGGGACCCAGTCTTC.

The rearrangement joins TRBV10-3 to TRBJ1-5; 9 positions match TRBD1. Looked up from germline, CDR1 is ENHRY and CDR2 is SYGVKD. The V gene end was trimmed by 3 bases and the J gene end by 4 bases; junction bases not matched to a gene: 7. The CDR3 sequence is 16 residues long. CDR3 protein: CAISETTGGANQPQHF. The CDR3 DNA sequence: TGTGCCATCAGTGAAACGACAGGGGGGGCGAATCAGCCCCAGCATTTT.